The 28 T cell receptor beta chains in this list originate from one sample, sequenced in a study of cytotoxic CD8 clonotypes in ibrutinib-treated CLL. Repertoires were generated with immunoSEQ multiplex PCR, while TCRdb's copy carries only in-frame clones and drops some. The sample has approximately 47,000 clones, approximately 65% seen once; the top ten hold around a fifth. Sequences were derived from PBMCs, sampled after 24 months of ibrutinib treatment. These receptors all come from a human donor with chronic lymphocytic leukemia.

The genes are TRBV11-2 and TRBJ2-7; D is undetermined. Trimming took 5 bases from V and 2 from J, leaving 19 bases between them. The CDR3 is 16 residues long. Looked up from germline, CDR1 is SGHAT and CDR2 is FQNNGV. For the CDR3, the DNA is TGTGCCAGCAGCCCCCGGCTCATCCGAAAAACCTACGAGCAGTACTTC. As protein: CASSPRLIRKTYEQYF.

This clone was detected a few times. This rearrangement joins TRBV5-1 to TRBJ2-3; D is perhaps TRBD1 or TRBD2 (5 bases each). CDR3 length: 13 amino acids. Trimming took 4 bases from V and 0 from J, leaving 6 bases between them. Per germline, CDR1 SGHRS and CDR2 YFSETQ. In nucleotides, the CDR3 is TGCGCCAGCAGCCGGGACAGCACAGATACGCAGTATTTT. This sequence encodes CASSRDSTDTQYF.

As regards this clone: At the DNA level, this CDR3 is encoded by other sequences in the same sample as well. This CDR3 reads CASSVGLAGVTDTQYF. In DNA form, the CDR3 reads TGTGCCAGCAGCGTCGGACTAGCGGGAGTCACAGATACGCAGTATTTT. V usage is TRBV9 and J usage is TRBJ2-3; the match to TRBD2 covers 13 bases. CDR3 size: 16 residues. The ends lost 2 bases at V and 2 bases at J; junction bases unmatched: 2. Germline loops: CDR1 SGDLS, CDR2 YYNGEE.

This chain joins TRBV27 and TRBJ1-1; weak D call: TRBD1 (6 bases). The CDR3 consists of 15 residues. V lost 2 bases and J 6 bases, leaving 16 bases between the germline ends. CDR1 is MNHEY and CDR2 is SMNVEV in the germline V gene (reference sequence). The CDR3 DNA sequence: TGTGCCAGCAGTTTAGGGGCCACAGGGTTCGCTGAAGCTTTCTTT. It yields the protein CASSLGATGFAEAFF.

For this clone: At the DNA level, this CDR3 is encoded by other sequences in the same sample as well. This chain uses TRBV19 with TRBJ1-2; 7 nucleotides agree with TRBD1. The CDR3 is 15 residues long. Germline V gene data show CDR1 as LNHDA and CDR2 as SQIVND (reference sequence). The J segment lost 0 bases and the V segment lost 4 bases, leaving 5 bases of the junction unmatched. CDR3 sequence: CASSTRTGTNYGYTF. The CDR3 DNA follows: TGTGCCAGTAGTACAAGGACAGGAACTAACTATGGCTACACCTTC.

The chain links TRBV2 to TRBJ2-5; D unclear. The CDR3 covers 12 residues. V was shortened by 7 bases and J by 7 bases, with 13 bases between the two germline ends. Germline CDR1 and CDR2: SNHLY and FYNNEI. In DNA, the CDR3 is TGTGCCAGCACTTCCCTGGCAGGGACCCAGTACTTC. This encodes CASTSLAGTQYF.

The CDR3 loop reads CASGKVNTGELFF. CDR3 DNA: TGTGCCAGCGGAAAGGTGAACACCGGGGAGCTGTTTTTT. The chain joins TRBV19 to TRBJ2-2, with D uncertain. This CDR3 region has 13 residues. In germline, CDR1 is LNHDA, CDR2 SQIVND (reference sequence). The V and J ends lost 9 bases and 1 base respectively, with 9 bases between them.

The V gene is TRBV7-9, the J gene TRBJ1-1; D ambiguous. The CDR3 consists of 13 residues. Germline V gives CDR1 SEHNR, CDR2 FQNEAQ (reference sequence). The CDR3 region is CATLWAQNTEAFF. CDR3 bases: TGTGCTACCCTCTGGGCGCAGAACACTGAAGCTTTCTTT.

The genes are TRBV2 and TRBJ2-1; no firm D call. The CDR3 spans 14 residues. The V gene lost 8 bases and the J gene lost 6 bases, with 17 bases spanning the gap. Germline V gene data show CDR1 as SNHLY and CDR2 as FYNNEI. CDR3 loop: CASLIRFPGNEQFF. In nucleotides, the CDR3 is TGTGCCAGCTTGATAAGGTTTCCGGGCAATGAGCAGTTCTTC. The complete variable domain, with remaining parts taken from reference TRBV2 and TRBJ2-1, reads EPEVTQTPSHQVTQMGQEVILRCVPISNHLYFYWYRQILGQKVEFLVSFYNNEISEKSEIFDDQFSVERPDGSNFTLKIRSTKLEDSAMYFCASLIRFPGNEQFFGPGTRLTVL.

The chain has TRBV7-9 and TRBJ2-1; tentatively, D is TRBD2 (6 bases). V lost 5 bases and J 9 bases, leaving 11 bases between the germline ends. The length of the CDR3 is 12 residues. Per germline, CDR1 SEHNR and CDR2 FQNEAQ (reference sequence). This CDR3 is CASSLIGGEQFF. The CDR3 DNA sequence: TGTGCCAGCAGCCTCATCGGGGGTGAGCAGTTCTTC.

CDR3 sequence: CASSLGGLQTDTQYF. The CDR3 nucleotides are TGCGCCAGCAGCCTCGGGGGCCTTCAAACAGATACGCAGTATTTT. The V call is TRBV4-1, the J call TRBJ2-3, with D perhaps being TRBD1 or TRBD2 (6 bases each). Germline assignment: CDR1 MGHRA and CDR2 YSYEKL. The ends were cut back, 4 bases at V and 3 bases at J, with 14 bases in the middle. This CDR3 contains 15 residues.

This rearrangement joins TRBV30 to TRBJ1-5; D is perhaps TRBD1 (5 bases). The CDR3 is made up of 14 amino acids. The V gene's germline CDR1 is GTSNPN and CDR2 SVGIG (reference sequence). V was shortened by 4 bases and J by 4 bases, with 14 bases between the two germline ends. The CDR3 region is CAWTPGGWNQPQHF. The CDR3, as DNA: TGTGCCTGGACCCCTGGGGGGTGGAATCAGCCCCAGCATTTT.

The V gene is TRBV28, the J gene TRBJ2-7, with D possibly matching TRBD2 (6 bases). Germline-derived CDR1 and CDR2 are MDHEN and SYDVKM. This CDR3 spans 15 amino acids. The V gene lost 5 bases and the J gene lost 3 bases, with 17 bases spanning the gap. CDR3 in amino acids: CASSALPGAVYEQYF. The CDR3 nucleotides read TGTGCCAGCAGTGCCCTCCCGGGAGCAGTCTACGAGCAGTACTTC.

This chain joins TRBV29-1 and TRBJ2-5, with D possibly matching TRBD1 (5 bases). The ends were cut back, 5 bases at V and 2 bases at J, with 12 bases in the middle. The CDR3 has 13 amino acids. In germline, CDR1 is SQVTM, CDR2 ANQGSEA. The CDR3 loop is CSVFVRGQETQYF. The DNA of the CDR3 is TGCAGCGTTTTTGTAAGGGGTCAAGAGACCCAGTACTTC.

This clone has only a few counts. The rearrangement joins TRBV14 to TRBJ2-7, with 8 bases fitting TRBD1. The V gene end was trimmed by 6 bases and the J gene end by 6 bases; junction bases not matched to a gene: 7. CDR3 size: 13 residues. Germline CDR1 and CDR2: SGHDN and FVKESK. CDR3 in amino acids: CASRLRQGTEQYF. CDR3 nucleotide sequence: TGTGCCAGCAGACTTCGACAGGGGACCGAGCAGTACTTC.

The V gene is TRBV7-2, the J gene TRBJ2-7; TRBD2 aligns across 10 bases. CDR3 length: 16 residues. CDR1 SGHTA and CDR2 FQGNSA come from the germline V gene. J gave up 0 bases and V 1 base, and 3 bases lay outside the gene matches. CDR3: CASSLVPSGSSYEQYF. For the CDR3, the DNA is TGTGCCAGCAGCTTAGTTCCTAGCGGGAGCTCCTACGAGCAGTACTTC.

The CDR3 is CASSAWAGTGYGYTF. CDR3 coding DNA: TGTGCCAGCAGCGCCTGGGCCGGGACAGGCTATGGCTACACCTTC. The chain has TRBV14 and TRBJ1-2, with 8 bases matching TRBD1. J gave up 4 bases and V 5 bases, and 9 bases lay outside the gene matches. Looked up from germline, CDR1 is SGHDN and CDR2 is FVKESK. This CDR3 spans 15 amino acids.

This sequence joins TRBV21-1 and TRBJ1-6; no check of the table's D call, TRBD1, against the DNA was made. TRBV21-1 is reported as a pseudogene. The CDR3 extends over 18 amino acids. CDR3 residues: CASSARDRVSSYNSPLHF. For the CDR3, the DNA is TGTGCCAGCAGCGCCCGGGACAGGGTTAGTTCCTATAATTCACCCCTCCACTTT.

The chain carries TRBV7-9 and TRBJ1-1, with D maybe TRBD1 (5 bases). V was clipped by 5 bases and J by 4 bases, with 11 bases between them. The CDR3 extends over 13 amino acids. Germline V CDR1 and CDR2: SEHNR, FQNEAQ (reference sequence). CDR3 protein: CASSRDPTTEAFF. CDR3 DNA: TGTGCCAGCAGCCGGGACCCGACCACTGAAGCTTTCTTT. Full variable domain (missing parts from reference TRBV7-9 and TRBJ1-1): DTGVSQNPRHKITKRGQNVTFRCDPISEHNRLYWYRQTLGQGPEFLTYFQNEAQLEKSRLLSDRFSAERPKGSFSTLEIQRTEQGDSAMYLCASSRDPTTEAFFGQGTRLTVV.

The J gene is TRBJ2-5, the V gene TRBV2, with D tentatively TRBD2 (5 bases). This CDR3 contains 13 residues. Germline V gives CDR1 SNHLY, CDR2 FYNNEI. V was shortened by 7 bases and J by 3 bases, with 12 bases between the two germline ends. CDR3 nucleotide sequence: TGTGCCAGCACGGGATTTTATGAAGAGACCCAGTACTTC. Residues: CASTGFYEETQYF.

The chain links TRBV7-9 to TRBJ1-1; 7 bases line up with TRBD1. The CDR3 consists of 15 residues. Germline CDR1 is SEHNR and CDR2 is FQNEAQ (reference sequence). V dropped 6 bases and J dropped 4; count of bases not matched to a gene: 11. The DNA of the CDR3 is TGTGCCAGCAGTTACGAAACAGGGGTTGGCACTGAAGCTTTCTTT. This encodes CASSYETGVGTEAFF.

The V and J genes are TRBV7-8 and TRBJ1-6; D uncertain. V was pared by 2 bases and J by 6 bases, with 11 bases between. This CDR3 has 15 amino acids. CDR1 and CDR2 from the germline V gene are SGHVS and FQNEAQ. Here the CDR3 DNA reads TGTGCCAGCAGCTTAAATAAGGGAGCTAATTCACCCCTCCACTTT. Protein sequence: CASSLNKGANSPLHF.

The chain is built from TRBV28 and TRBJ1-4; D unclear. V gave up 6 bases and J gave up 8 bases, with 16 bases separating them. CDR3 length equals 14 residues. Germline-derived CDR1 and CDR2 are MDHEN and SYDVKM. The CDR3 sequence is CASSWTPRREKLFF. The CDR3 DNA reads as TGTGCCAGCAGCTGGACTCCCCGGAGGGAAAAACTGTTTTTT. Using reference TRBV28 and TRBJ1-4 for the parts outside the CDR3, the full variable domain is DVKVTQSSRYLVKRTGEKVFLECVQDMDHENMFWYRQDPGLGLRLIYFSYDVKMKEKGDIPEGYSVSREKKERFSLILESASTNQTSMYLCASSWTPRREKLFFGSGTQLSVL.

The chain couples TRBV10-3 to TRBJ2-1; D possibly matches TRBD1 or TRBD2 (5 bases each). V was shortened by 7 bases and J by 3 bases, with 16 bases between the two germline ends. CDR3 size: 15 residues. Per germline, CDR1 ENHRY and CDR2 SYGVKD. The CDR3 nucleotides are TGTGCCATCACAGACGCAGGGACCGGCTACAATGAGCAGTTCTTC. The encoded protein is CAITDAGTGYNEQFF.

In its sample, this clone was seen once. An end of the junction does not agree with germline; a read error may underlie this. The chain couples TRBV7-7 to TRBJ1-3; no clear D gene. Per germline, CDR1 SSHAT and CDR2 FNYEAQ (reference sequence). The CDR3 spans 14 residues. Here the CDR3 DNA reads TGTGCTAGCAGTTGGGAGATCTTAGGAAACACCATATATTTT. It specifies CASSWEILGNTIYF.

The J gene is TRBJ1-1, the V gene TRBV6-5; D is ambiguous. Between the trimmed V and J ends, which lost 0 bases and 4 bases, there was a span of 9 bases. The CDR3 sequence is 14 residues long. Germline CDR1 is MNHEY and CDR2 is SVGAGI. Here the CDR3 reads CASSYSGYTTEAFF. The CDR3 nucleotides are TGTGCCAGCAGTTACTCGGGATACACCACTGAAGCTTTCTTT.

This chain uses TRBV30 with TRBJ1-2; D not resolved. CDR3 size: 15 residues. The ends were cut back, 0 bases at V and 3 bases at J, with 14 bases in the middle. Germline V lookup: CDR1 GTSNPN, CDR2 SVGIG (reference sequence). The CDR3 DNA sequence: TGTGCCTGGAGTGTACTCGCAGCGAGGGACTATGGCTACACCTTC. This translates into CAWSVLAARDYGYTF.

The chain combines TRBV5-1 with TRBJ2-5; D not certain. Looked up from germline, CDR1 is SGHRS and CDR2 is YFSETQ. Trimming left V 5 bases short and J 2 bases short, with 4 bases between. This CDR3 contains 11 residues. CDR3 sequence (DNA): TGCGCCAGCAGTCTACAAGAGACCCAGTACTTC. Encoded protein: CASSLQETQYF.